A single sample gave rise to the 3 T cell receptor beta chains below, sequenced in a study of shared clonotypes between healthy human individuals (dated by TCRdb to 2019 to 2021). Library method: the immunoSEQ multiplex PCR assay. The table was pulled from immuneACCESS by TCRdb, which kept in-frame rearrangements only. Such tables lose some clones; where checked, under half of the loss comes from unresolved V genes, and the rest has no known cause. In all, the sample holds over a million clones, and roughly 96% of those were seen once. 1.2% of the sample goes to the ten largest clones. The sample taken for sequencing was naive CD4+ T cells sorted from blood. The sample's cell subset or site, from its label and the paper: CD45RA+ positively selected. The receptors here all came from a man aged 25-45 years in good health.

The V and J genes are TRBV6-4 and TRBJ2-1; 10 bases fit TRBD2. With 4 bases clipped from V and 1 base from J, the junction kept 4 bases outside the gene matches. This CDR3 has 16 residues. The germline V gene has CDR1 MRHNA and CDR2 SNTAGT. CDR3 bases: TGTGCCAGCAGTGCTTCTAGCGGGAGTTCCTACAATGAGCAGTTCTTC. This codes for CASSASSGSSYNEQFF.

The chain couples TRBV27 to TRBJ2-3; D is unclear. This CDR3 contains 15 residues. V shed 1 base and J shed 6 bases, with 14 bases lying between them. Germline-derived CDR1 and CDR2 are MNHEY and SMNVEV (reference sequence). The CDR3 is CASSLLGDKWDTQYF. The DNA of the CDR3 is TGTGCCAGCAGTTTATTAGGCGACAAGTGGGATACGCAGTATTTT.

This chain uses TRBV4-1 with TRBJ2-3; TRBD1 matches 8 bases. Germline CDR1 and CDR2: MGHRA and YSYEKL. V lost 0 bases and J lost 4; bases outside the gene matches: 12. The CDR3 is 18 residues long. The CDR3 spells CASSQDLHGTGLPDTQYF. Written as DNA, the CDR3 is TGCGCCAGCAGCCAAGACCTCCACGGGACAGGCTTACCAGATACGCAGTATTTT.